A selection of T cell receptor beta chains follows, all from one sample in a study of cytomegalovirus exposure and HLA in healthy donors. Produced via immunoSEQ multiplex PCR; TCRdb's table is partial and in-frame only. Among some 150,000 clones, around 80% were seen once, and the ten largest hold 3.3%. Sample: PBMCs. The receptors come from a man aged 35 to 55 in good health and CMV-seronegative. Each CDR3 is given with its conserved first and last residue. The order of the fields is V gene, clone size, D gene, J gene, CDR3 DNA, CDR3 protein. The D gene is left open where the match is weak. Clone size is given for some rows only: seen once, a few or many times, or a class if the clone is expanded.

TRBV28,.,TRBD1,TRBJ2-7,TGTGCCAGCGGACCAGGGACAGGGGGTCGCGAGCAGTACTTC,CASGPGTGGREQYF
TRBV6-1,once,.,TRBJ2-7,TGTGCCAGCAGTGAAGGTCACCGAGAGTACGAGCAGTACTTC,CASSEGHREYEQYF
TRBV15,.,TRBD1,TRBJ1-2,TGTGCCACCAGCAGAGGCCTCCAAACCGGGACAGGGACCATAGCTAACTATGGCTACACCTTC,CATSRGLQTGTGTIANYGYTF
TRBV6-4,.,.,TRBJ1-6,TGTGCCAGCAGTGACTCTAGTAATTCACCCCTCCACTTT,CASSDSSNSPLHF
TRBV7-3,few,.,TRBJ2-2,TGTGCCAGCAGCTTAGGGACAAGCACCGGGGAGCTGTTTTTT,CASSLGTSTGELFF
TRBV6-1,.,.,TRBJ2-7,TGTGCCAGCAGCGTTAGGAGGTACGCTGTCGAGCAGTACTTC,CASSVRRYAVEQYF
TRBV6-1,.,TRBD1,TRBJ2-2,TGTGCCAGCAGAGATACAGGGGGGAACACCGGGGAGCTGTTTTTT,CASRDTGGNTGELFF
TRBV2,few,.,TRBJ2-1,TGTGCCTCCCCCCTCGGGGGATACAATGAGCAGTTCTTC,CASPLGGYNEQFF
TRBV7-9,.,.,TRBJ2-5,TGTGCCAGCAGCACGCCTGGGAGTTACCAAGAGACCCAGTACTTC,CASSTPGSYQETQYF
TRBV27,once,TRBD1,TRBJ1-2,TGTGCCAGCAGGAGCCGGGACAGGGGTTTGTTAGGCTACACCTTC,CASRSRDRGLLGYTF
TRBV6-6,.,.,TRBJ1-6,TGTGCCAGCAGTTATAGTGGTTCACCCCTCCACTTT,CASSYSGSPLHF
TRBV7-3,.,.,TRBJ2-1,TGTGCCAGCAGCCGTTCTGGACAGAGTTACAATGAGCAGTTCTTC,CASSRSGQSYNEQFF
TRBV6-6,.,.,TRBJ2-1,TGTGCCAGCAGTTATGTTTCAGGGGGAGGCAATGAGCAGTTCTTC,CASSYVSGGGNEQFF
TRBV28,few,TRBD2,TRBJ2-7,TGTGCCAGCAGGCTAGCGGGTGATTCCTACGAGCAGTACTTC,CASRLAGDSYEQYF
TRBV28,.,TRBD1,TRBJ1-2,TGTGCCAGCAGTACCTGGACAGGGTTATCTCATGGCTACACCTTC,CASSTWTGLSHGYTF
TRBV4-3,.,TRBD1,TRBJ1-2,TGCGCCAGCAGCCAAACCAACAGGGGTGCCGATGGCTACACCTTC,CASSQTNRGADGYTF
TRBV5-1,few,TRBD1,TRBJ2-1,TGCGCCAGCCGTCTTGAGGGGGCCAATGAGCAGTTCTTC,CASRLEGANEQFF
TRBV9,.,TRBD1,TRBJ2-7,TGTGCCAGCAGCGCAGGACAGGGGGGGTCCTACGAGCAGTACTTC,CASSAGQGGSYEQYF
TRBV2,.,TRBD1,TRBJ2-4,TGTGCCAGCAGTGGAGGGGACAGGGTCAACATTCAGTACTTC,CASSGGDRVNIQYF
TRBV6-5,few,TRBD1,TRBJ1-1,TGTGCCAGCAGCCCGACAGGGGAGGGGTCTGAAGCTTTCTTT,CASSPTGEGSEAFF
TRBV7-2,.,TRBD2,TRBJ2-2,TGTGCCAGCAGCCCAGACGGGACTAGGCGCGGGGAGCTGTTTTTT,CASSPDGTRRGELFF
TRBV27,.,TRBD2,TRBJ2-7,TGTGCCAGCAGTCCCTCCGGGACTAGCGGGGGGCGCCTCCTCTACGAGCAGTACTTC,CASSPSGTSGGRLLYEQYF
TRBV9,.,TRBD2,TRBJ2-5,TGTGCCAGCAGCTTCAAACTAGCGGGGGGGCAAGAGACCCAGTACTTC,CASSFKLAGGQETQYF
TRBV6-4,.,TRBD2,TRBJ2-1,TGTGCCAGCAGTGTTCACGGGGGGGCCTTGGATGAGCAGTTCTTC,CASSVHGGALDEQFF
TRBV11-2,.,.,TRBJ1-1,TGTGCCAGCAGCTTAGGCGGCCACGGAGCTTTCTTT,CASSLGGHGAFF
TRBV25-1,.,.,TRBJ2-3,TGTGCCAGCAGTGGAGGGCTAAGCACAGATACGCAGTATTTT,CASSGGLSTDTQYF
TRBV6-1,.,TRBD1,TRBJ1-4,TGTGCCAGCAGTGCCCACAGGGGGGCTAATGAAAAACTGTTTTTT,CASSAHRGANEKLFF
TRBV4-2,.,.,TRBJ2-7,TGTGCCAGCAGCCAAGATCTGGGCAGGGGTGATGAGCAGTACTTC,CASSQDLGRGDEQYF
TRBV6-7,.,TRBD1,TRBJ2-7,TGTGCCAGCAGTTACTCGATATGGACAGGGATTCTCTACGAGCAGTACTTC,CASSYSIWTGILYEQYF
TRBV6-5,.,.,TRBJ2-3,TGTGCCACTAAGGGGGGCACAGATACGCAGTATTTT,CATKGGTDTQYF
TRBV10-3,few,.,TRBJ2-7,TGTGCCATCAGTGTCCAGACCTACGAGCAGTACTTC,CAISVQTYEQYF
TRBV5-1,.,TRBD1,TRBJ1-4,TGCGCCAGCAGCTTACAGGGGGCTGGAGGGGAACTGTTTTTT,CASSLQGAGGELFF
TRBV4-1,.,TRBD2,TRBJ2-1,TGCGCCAGCAGCCAAGAGGCAGCGGGGGGGGGTGAGCAGTTCTTC,CASSQEAAGGGEQFF
TRBV6-1,.,TRBD1,TRBJ2-3,TGTGCCAGCAGTGAACAGGGGGCCACAGATACGCAGTATTTT,CASSEQGATDTQYF
TRBV5-1,.,.,TRBJ2-7,TGCGCCAGCAGCACCAGTGGGAGCTCCTACGAGCAGTACTTC,CASSTSGSSYEQYF